This T cell receptor beta chain was obtained from a study of OX40 agonist ivuxolimab in advanced cancers. Libraries were prepared by immunoSEQ multiplex PCR; TCRdb keeps only in-frame clonotypes and omits some of them. The sample includes 80,000 or so clones, approximately 89% of them seen just once. The sequenced sample was CD4+ or CD8+ T cells sorted from blood, obtained in a trial of the OX40 agonist ivuxolimab. The TCR sequence derives from an adult with an advanced solid tumor such as melanoma, head and neck, liver or kidney cancer.

CDR3 region: CASRPPGAERYGYTF. CDR3 nucleotides: TGTGCCAGCAGGCCCCCAGGGGCGGAGCGCTATGGCTACACCTTC. This chain links TRBV28 with TRBJ1-2; D is possibly TRBD1 (6 bases). The CDR3 consists of 15 residues. In germline, CDR1 is MDHEN, CDR2 SYDVKM. Deletions cut 6 bases from V and 4 bases from J, with 18 bases between.